This T cell receptor (beta chain) was captured by sequencing in a study of blood T cells in healthy people across ages. V lost 5 bases, J lost 1 base, and 0 bases stayed unmatched. The CDR3 consists of 12 residues. Germline V gene sequence: CDR1 SQVTM, CDR2 ANQGSEA. Alongside a J-beta primer mix, a sample-barcoded 5' primer served in a second PCR lasting about 7 to 12 cycles. TCRdb used MiXCR to reprocess the 5' RACE reads, holding one entry per CDR3 protein. The sample has fewer than 700,000 distinct CDR3 sequences; 40% to 55% are singletons. This clonotype was detected only a few times. Its antigen is unidentified. Drawing of peripheral blood yielded 7.5 to 10 milliliters from each donor. Total RNA extraction produced at least 5 micrograms (per sample) for the study. Overall study findings and caveats: Unknown CMV status may confound age-related changes in expanded clones. A roughly linear age-dependent decrease characterized TCR beta diversity per million T cells.

The chain uses TRBV29-1 and TRBJ2-3; 7 nucleotides line up with TRBD1. The clonotype comes from an elderly man in good health. The sample taken for sequencing was blood. This CDR3 reads CSVTGGTDTQYF. CDR3 nucleotides: TGCAGCGTTACAGGGGGCACAGATACGCAGTATTTT.